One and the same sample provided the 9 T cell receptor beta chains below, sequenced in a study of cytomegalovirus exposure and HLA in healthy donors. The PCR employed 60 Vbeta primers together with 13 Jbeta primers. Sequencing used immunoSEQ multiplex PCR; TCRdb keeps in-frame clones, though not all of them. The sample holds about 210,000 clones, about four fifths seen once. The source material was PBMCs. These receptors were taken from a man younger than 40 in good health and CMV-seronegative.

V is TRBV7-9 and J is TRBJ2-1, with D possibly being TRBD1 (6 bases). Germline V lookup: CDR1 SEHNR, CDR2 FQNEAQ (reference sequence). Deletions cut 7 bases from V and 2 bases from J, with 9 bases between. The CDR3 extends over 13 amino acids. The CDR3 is CASTRDTYNEQFF. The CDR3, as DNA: TGTGCCAGCACCCGGGACACCTACAATGAGCAGTTCTTC.

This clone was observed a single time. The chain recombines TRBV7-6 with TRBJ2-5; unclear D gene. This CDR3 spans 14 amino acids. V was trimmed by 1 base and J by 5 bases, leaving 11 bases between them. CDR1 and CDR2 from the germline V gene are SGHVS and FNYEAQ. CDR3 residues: CASSLVPVRETQYF. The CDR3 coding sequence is TGTGCCAGCAGCTTAGTTCCGGTTCGGGAGACCCAGTACTTC.

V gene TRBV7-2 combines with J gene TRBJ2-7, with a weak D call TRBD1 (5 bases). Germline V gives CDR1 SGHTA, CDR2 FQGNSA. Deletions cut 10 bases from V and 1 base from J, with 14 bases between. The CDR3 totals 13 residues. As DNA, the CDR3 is TGTGCCACAGCCCAGGGATTATCCTACGAGCAGTACTTC. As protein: CATAQGLSYEQYF.

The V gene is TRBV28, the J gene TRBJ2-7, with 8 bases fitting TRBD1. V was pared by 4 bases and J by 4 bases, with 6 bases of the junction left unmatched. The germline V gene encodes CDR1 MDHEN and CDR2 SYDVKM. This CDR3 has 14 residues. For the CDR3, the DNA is TGTGCCAGCAGTTCCCAGGGGGCGCGGTACGAGCAGTACTTC. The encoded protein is CASSSQGARYEQYF.

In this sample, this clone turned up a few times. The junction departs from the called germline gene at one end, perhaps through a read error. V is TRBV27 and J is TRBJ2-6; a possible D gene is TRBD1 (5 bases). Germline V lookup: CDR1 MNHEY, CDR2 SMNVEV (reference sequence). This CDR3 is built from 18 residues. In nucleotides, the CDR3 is TGTGCCAGCAGTTCAGCTAGACAGCTGAGCTCTGGGGCCAGCGTCCTGACTTTC. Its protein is CASSSARQLSSGASVLTF.

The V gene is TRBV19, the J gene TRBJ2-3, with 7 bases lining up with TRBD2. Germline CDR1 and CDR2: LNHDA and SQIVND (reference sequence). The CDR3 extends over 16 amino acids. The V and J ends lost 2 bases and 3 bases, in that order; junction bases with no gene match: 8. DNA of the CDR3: TGTGCCAGTAGTATAAGCGGCGGGGGAATAACAGATACGCAGTATTTT. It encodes CASSISGGGITDTQYF. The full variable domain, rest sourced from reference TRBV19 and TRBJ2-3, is DGGITQSPKYLFRKEGQNVTLSCEQNLNHDAMYWYRQDPGQGLRLIYYSQIVNDFQKGDIAEGYSVSREKKESFPLTVTSAQKNPTAFYLCASSISGGGITDTQYFGPGTRLTVL.

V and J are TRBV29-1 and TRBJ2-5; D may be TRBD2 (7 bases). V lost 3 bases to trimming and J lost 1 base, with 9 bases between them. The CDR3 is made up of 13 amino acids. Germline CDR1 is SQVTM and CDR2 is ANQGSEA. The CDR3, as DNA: TGCAGCGTTGATAGGGGGGGCCAAGAGACCCAGTACTTC. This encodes CSVDRGGQETQYF.

In nucleotides, the CDR3 is TGTGCCAGCAGCTTAGGGGCTTATACAGATACGCAGTATTTT. Its translation is CASSLGAYTDTQYF. The rearrangement links TRBV7-6 to TRBJ2-3; no reliable D call. Germline lookup yields CDR1 SGHVS and CDR2 FNYEAQ. The CDR3 covers 14 residues. Trimming took off 1 base at V and 3 bases at J, with 8 bases between the two ends.

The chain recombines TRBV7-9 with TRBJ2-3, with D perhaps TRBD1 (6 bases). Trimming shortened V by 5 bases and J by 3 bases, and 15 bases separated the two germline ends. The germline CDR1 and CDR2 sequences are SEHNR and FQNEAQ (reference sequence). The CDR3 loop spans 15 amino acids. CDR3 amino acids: CASSPKGGQTDTQYF. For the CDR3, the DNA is TGTGCCAGCAGCCCGAAAGGGGGTCAGACAGATACGCAGTATTTT.